A selection of T cell receptor beta chains follows, all from one sample in a study of blood T cell repertoires in COVID-19. Produced via immunoSEQ multiplex PCR; TCRdb's table is partial and in-frame only. Among under 150,000 clones, 81% were seen once, and the ten largest hold about 1.6%. Sample: peripheral blood. The receptors come from a man aged 45 to 65 with acute or convalescent COVID-19. CDR3s include the opening cysteine and the closing phenylalanine or tryptophan. Fields, in order: D gene, clone size, J gene, V gene, CDR3 protein, CDR3 DNA. A D gene is named only where the DNA matches it firmly. For some rows the clone size is stated as once, few or many, or as a class when expanded; others skip it.

TRBD1 . TRBJ1-1 TRBV5-1 CASSFRQGVEAFF TGCGCCAGCAGCTTCAGGCAGGGGGTTGAAGCTTTCTTT
TRBD1 once TRBJ1-5 TRBV19 CASSIGGQAYQPQHF TGTGCCAGTAGTATAGGTGGACAGGCGTATCAGCCCCAGCATTTT
TRBD1 few TRBJ1-5 TRBV19 CASSTPGQGTQPQHF TGTGCCAGTAGTACTCCGGGACAGGGGACACAGCCCCAGCATTTT
. . TRBJ1-6 TRBV28 CASSLKQLSYNSPLHF TGTGCCAGCAGTTTAAAACAGCTCTCCTATAATTCACCCCTCCACTTT
. . TRBJ1-2 TRBV20-1 CSARGGYGYTF TGCAGTGCTAGAGGAGGTTATGGCTACACCTTC
. . TRBJ1-1 TRBV2 CAIELLNTEAFF TGTGCCATTGAACTGTTGAACACTGAAGCTTTCTTT
. . TRBJ2-6 TRBV6-1 CASSDVGRGTPGSGANVLTF TGTGCCAGCAGTGACGTGGGGAGGGGGACCCCAGGGTCTGGGGCCAACGTCCTGACTTTC
. . TRBJ1-1 TRBV5-1 CASSLVAGANTEAFF TGCGCCAGCAGCTTGGTGGCCGGAGCGAACACTGAAGCTTTCTTT
TRBD1 . TRBJ1-1 TRBV12-5 CASGFADRATEAFF TGTGCTAGTGGTTTCGCCGACAGGGCCACTGAAGCTTTCTTT
TRBD2 . TRBJ2-3 TRBV15 CATSKGGAVDTQYF TGTGCCACCAGCAAGGGAGGGGCCGTAGATACGCAGTATTTT
. . TRBJ2-5 TRBV5-6 CASSLKQGRETQYF TGTGCCAGCAGCCTAAAACAGGGTAGAGAGACCCAGTACTTC
TRBD1 few TRBJ1-1 TRBV28 CASRGQDLNTEAFF TGTGCCAGCAGGGGACAGGATCTGAACACTGAAGCTTTCTTT
. many TRBJ2-2 TRBV28 CASSPRGRWDTGELFF TGTGCCAGCAGTCCCCGAGGGAGGTGGGACACCGGGGAGCTGTTTTTT
TRBD2 . TRBJ2-1 TRBV24-1 CATSLAGGPYNEQFF TGTGCCACCAGTTTAGCGGGGGGCCCCTACAATGAGCAGTTCTTC
TRBD2 . TRBJ2-3 TRBV9 CASSVTSGGLTDTQYF TGTGCCAGCAGCGTGACTAGCGGGGGGTTAACAGATACGCAGTATTTT
. . TRBJ1-2 TRBV6-5 CASRPGIGGGYTF TGTGCCAGCAGGCCCGGGATCGGGGGGGGCTACACCTTC
TRBD2 . TRBJ2-2 TRBV7-2 CASSSRHWAGGHTGELFF TGTGCCAGCAGCTCCCGACATTGGGCGGGGGGTCACACCGGGGAGCTGTTTTTT
. . TRBJ1-4 TRBV21-1 CASFQTGQGFKNEKLFF TGTGCCAGCTTCCAAACGGGACAGGGGTTTAAGAATGAAAAACTGTTTTTT
. . TRBJ2-1 TRBV2 CASSASVAEGQFF TGTGCCAGCAGTGCCTCTGTTGCGGAAGGGCAGTTCTTC
TRBD1 . TRBJ1-1 TRBV12-3/TRBV12-4 CASSVQGGTEAFF TGTGCCAGCAGTGTACAGGGGGGCACTGAAGCTTTCTTT
. . TRBJ1-2 TRBV19 CASSGTRRASYGYTF TGTGCCAGCAGTGGGACAAGGCGAGCCTCCTATGGCTACACCTTC
. . TRBJ2-5 TRBV3-1/TRBV3-2 CASCQAITGSQETQYF TGTGCCAGCTGCCAAGCGATCACAGGGTCCCAAGAGACCCAGTACTTC
. . TRBJ1-1 TRBV3-1/TRBV3-2 CASRLKRGKTFF TGTGCCAGCAGGCTTAAGCGGGGGAAGACTTTCTTT
TRBD1 . TRBJ2-3 TRBV7-3 CASSLGTGEGADTQYF TGTGCCAGCAGCCTCGGAACAGGGGAAGGGGCAGATACGCAGTATTTT
. . TRBJ1-5 TRBV3-1/TRBV3-2 CASSPDRNQPQHF TGTGCCAGCAGCCCGGACAGAAATCAGCCCCAGCATTTT
. . TRBJ2-7 TRBV5-4 CASSTPGLGDYEQYF TGTGCCAGCAGCACGCCGGGACTTGGGGACTACGAGCAGTACTTC
. . TRBJ1-1 TRBV27 CASSLSPSPNTEAFF TGTGCCAGCAGTTTATCCCCCTCCCCGAACACTGAAGCTTTCTTT
. . TRBJ1-6 TRBV12-3/TRBV12-4 CASSFGDSPLHF TGTGCCAGCAGTTTCGGGGATTCACCCCTCCACTTT
. . TRBJ2-3 TRBV6-5 CATQPGAGGTDTQYF TGTGCCACCCAACCTGGGGCAGGGGGGACAGATACGCAGTATTTT
. . TRBJ1-5 TRBV4-2 CASSQGSGMTAANQPQHF TGTGCCAGCAGCCAAGGGAGTGGAATGACAGCAGCGAATCAGCCCCAGCATTTT
. . TRBJ1-5 TRBV19 CATDSKGNQPQHF TGTGCCACTGACTCCAAAGGCAATCAGCCCCAGCATTTT
. . TRBJ1-5 TRBV18 CASSPIRQAFYANQPQHF TGTGCCAGCTCACCTATAAGACAGGCTTTTTATGCCAATCAGCCCCAGCATTTT
TRBD2 few TRBJ2-7 TRBV12-3/TRBV12-4 CASKAGRTYEQYF TGTGCCAGCAAAGCGGGGCGAACCTACGAGCAGTACTTC
TRBD2 . TRBJ2-1 TRBV7-2 CASSSETSGGGYNEQFF TGTGCCAGCAGTTCCGAGACTAGCGGGGGGGGATACAATGAGCAGTTCTTC
. . TRBJ1-5 TRBV10-3 CATGSVGGAENQPQHF TGTGCCACCGGATCCGTCGGGGGAGCCGAAAATCAGCCCCAGCATTTT
. once TRBJ1-6 TRBV5-3 CARSCGILSSYNSPLHF TGTGCCAGAAGCTGCGGGATCCTTAGCTCCTATAATTCACCCCTCCACTTT
TRBD1 . TRBJ1-4 TRBV19 CASSPDRGRRKLFF TGTGCCAGTAGCCCGGACAGGGGGCGTAGGAAACTGTTTTTT
. . TRBJ1-5 TRBV4-1 CASSQLDTNQPQHF TGCGCCAGCAGCCAACTTGACACCAATCAGCCCCAGCATTTT
. . TRBJ2-2 TRBV27 CASSAQGINTGELFF TGTGCCAGCAGTGCACAGGGTATTAACACCGGGGAGCTGTTTTTT
TRBD1 . TRBJ2-1 TRBV6-5 CASKRQGGYEQFF TGTGCCAGCAAGAGACAGGGGGGGTATGAGCAGTTCTTC
. . TRBJ1-1 TRBV5-4 CASSKTQGMETEAFF TGTGCCAGCAGCAAAACACAGGGCATGGAGACTGAAGCTTTCTTT
. . TRBJ1-2 TRBV19 CASSTPGGANYGYTF TGTGCCAGTAGTACTCCGGGTGGCGCTAACTATGGCTACACCTTC
. . TRBJ2-7 TRBV11-2 CASSPRDTYYEQYF TGTGCCAGCAGCCCCCGGGACACCTACTACGAGCAGTACTTC
TRBD2 once TRBJ2-5 TRBV6-6 CASSYSGRGGGETQYF TGTGCCAGCAGTTACTCCGGGAGGGGGGGTGGAGAGACCCAGTACTTC
TRBD1 . TRBJ1-5 TRBV19 CASEQGWSQPQHF TGTGCCAGTGAACAGGGGTGGAGTCAGCCCCAGCATTTT
. . TRBJ1-1 TRBV10-2 CASSEQELQAEAFF TGCGCCAGCAGTGAGCAGGAACTTCAGGCTGAAGCTTTCTTT
TRBD1 few TRBJ1-2 TRBV19 CASSTATGGFYGYTF TGTGCCAGTAGTACCGCCACAGGGGGCTTCTATGGCTACACCTTC
. . TRBJ2-1 TRBV4-1 CASSQALTDYNEQFF TGCGCCAGCAGCCAAGCGCTAACAGACTACAATGAGCAGTTCTTC
. once TRBJ1-4 TRBV3-1/TRBV3-2 CASSQAGVEKLFF TGTGCCAGCAGCCAAGCAGGGGTTGAAAAACTGTTTTTT
. . TRBJ2-1 TRBV4-2 CASSKVADSYNEQFF TGTGCCAGCAGCAAAGTGGCGGACTCCTACAATGAGCAGTTCTTC